These 16 T cell receptor beta chains were all obtained from the same sample, sequenced in a study of T cells expressing NK-cell markers. TCRdb reprocessed the 5' RACE reads, keeping one entry per CDR3 protein, no DNA. The table counts 200,000 to 300,000 distinct CDR3 sequences; roughly 4.2% lies in the top ten. Material: blood T cells: a sorted CD56 or NKG2C T cell subset, CD4+ or CD8+ T cells, or bulk PBMC T cells (not recorded which). The receptors were sampled from a woman aged 18 to 69 in good health.

V usage is TRBV5-6 and J usage is TRBJ1-5; TCRdb indicates TRBD1, and absent DNA this call remains unverified. Germline CDR1 reads SGHDT; CDR2 reads YYEEEE. The length of the CDR3 is 17 residues. CDR3 sequence reads: CASSRFLGGYSNQPQHF.

V and J are TRBV28 and TRBJ2-7. This CDR3 is built from 13 residues. Germline CDR1 and CDR2: MDHEN and SYDVKM. The CDR3 region is CASMLSLSYEQYF.

The chain recombines TRBV4-3 with TRBJ1-4; TCRdb designates TRBD1, a call that cannot be tested without DNA. CDR3 size: 13 residues. Germline loops: CDR1 LGHNA, CDR2 YSLEER. CDR3 residues: CASSPRQGEKLFF.

This chain uses TRBV15 with TRBJ2-7; TCRdb outputs TRBD2, but without DNA this stays unchecked. This CDR3 comprises 17 residues. In germline, CDR1 is LNHNV, CDR2 YYDKDF (reference sequence). CDR3 in amino acids: CATSRDPGTSGRDEQYF.

The rearrangement uses TRBV5-1 and TRBJ2-1; TCRdb lists TRBD1, though no DNA is available to test this call. The CDR3 runs to 15 residues. Germline V lookup: CDR1 SGHRS, CDR2 YFSETQ. CDR3 loop: CASSLVQGAYNEQFF. The complete variable domain, with remaining parts taken from reference TRBV5-1 and TRBJ2-1, reads KAGVTQTPRYLIKTRGQQVTLSCSPISGHRSVSWYQQTPGQGLQFLFEYFSETQRNKGNFPGRFSGRQFSNSRSEMNVSTLELGDSALYLCASSLVQGAYNEQFFGPGTRLTVL.

The V call is TRBV5-1, the J call TRBJ1-2; the D call of TRBD1 rests on TCRdb alone, since no DNA is present to check it. CDR1 and CDR2 (germline): SGHRS, YFSETQ. CDR3 size: 13 residues. The CDR3 sequence: CASSINGAPGYTF.

The chain has TRBV30 and TRBJ2-7. This CDR3 comprises 12 residues. The germline V gene has CDR1 GTSNPN and CDR2 SVGIG (reference sequence). The CDR3 is CAWTTDSYEQYF.

The chain employs TRBV12-3 or TRBV12-4 and TRBJ2-7; TCRdb lists TRBD1, though no DNA is available to test this call. The CDR3 consists of 14 residues. CDR3: CASSRPGQGPPMDF.

Here the CDR3 reads CASSLEGRTSTDTQYF. The genes are TRBV5-1 and TRBJ2-3; as DNA is missing, the TRBD1 call by TCRdb cannot be tested. Germline V gene sequence: CDR1 SGHRS, CDR2 YFSETQ. The CDR3 runs 16 residues.

V is TRBV5-1 and J is TRBJ2-5; TCRdb proposes TRBD1, but this gene call is untestable without DNA. CDR1 is SGHRS and CDR2 is YFSETQ in the germline V gene. The CDR3 length is 13 residues. The CDR3 region is CASKGVDQETQYF.

The chain carries TRBV5-1 and TRBJ1-4. The germline CDR1 and CDR2 sequences are SGHRS and YFSETQ. This CDR3 has 14 amino acids. CDR3 protein: CASSARAGGEKLFF. Based on the CDR3 plus reference TRBV5-1 and TRBJ1-4, the full variable domain is KAGVTQTPRYLIKTRGQQVTLSCSPISGHRSVSWYQQTPGQGLQFLFEYFSETQRNKGNFPGRFSGRQFSNSRSEMNVSTLELGDSALYLCASSARAGGEKLFFGSGTQLSVL.

The chain is built from TRBV5-6 and TRBJ1-1. The length of the CDR3 is 12 residues. The germline CDR1 and CDR2 sequences are SGHDT and YYEEEE. The CDR3 loop is CASSLRAAEAFF. Full variable domain (outside the CDR3, taken from reference TRBV5-6 and TRBJ1-1): DAGVTQSPTHLIKTRGQQVTLRCSPKSGHDTVSWYQQALGQGPQFIFQYYEEEERQRGNFPDRFSGHQFPNYSSELNVNALLLGDSALYLCASSLRAAEAFFGQGTRLTVV.

By frequency, this clonotype is medium-sized. The chain has TRBV3-1 and TRBJ2-5; there is no DNA to check the TCRdb D call of TRBD1. CDR1 and CDR2 (germline): LGHDT, YNNKEL (reference sequence). The length of the CDR3 is 14 residues. CDR3: CASSPGDSPETQYF.

The chain recombines TRBV11-2 with TRBJ1-1; TCRdb gives TRBD1 as the D gene, but with no DNA this cannot be confirmed. Germline CDR1 SGHAT, CDR2 FQNNGV. The CDR3 has 16 amino acids. CDR3 loop: CASSSTPGQSNTEAFF.

This rearrangement joins TRBV3-1 to TRBJ2-7; TCRdb indicates TRBD2, and absent DNA this call remains unverified. The CDR3 covers 14 residues. Germline CDR1 is LGHDT and CDR2 is YNNKEL (reference sequence). The CDR3 sequence is CASSPELEGYEQYF.

This chain joins TRBV12-3 or TRBV12-4 and TRBJ2-1; the TRBD2 assignment by TCRdb is unverifiable without DNA. CDR3 length: 15 amino acids. The CDR3 sequence: CASILPGTSGGPQFF.